This T cell receptor beta chain is drawn from a study of blood T cell repertoires in COVID-19. Assay: immunoSEQ multiplex PCR; the TCRdb copy retains only in-frame clones and omits some. The table includes roughly 200,000 clones, about 80% detected once. This clone came up once. CDR3 length: 15 residues. Germline V lookup: CDR1 LGHDT, CDR2 YNNKEL (reference sequence). Trimming took 1 base from V and 7 from J, leaving 11 bases between them. The sequence was obtained from a woman over 75 with COVID-19, enrolled during active disease. The specimen sequenced was peripheral blood. J is TRBJ1-6 and V is TRBV3-1 (or the pseudogene TRBV3-2), with D possibly TRBD1 on 5 matching bases. The CDR3: CASSQGTGRNSPLHF. CDR3 bases: TGTGCCAGCAGCCAAGGAACAGGTCGCAATTCACCCCTCCACTTT.